A single sample is the source of the 4 T cell receptor beta chains below, sequenced in a study of shared clonotypes between healthy human individuals. The protocol was immunoSEQ multiplex PCR, while the TCRdb copy is restricted to in-frame clones and leaves out a portion. The table lists around 2.1 million clones, just over 90% of them singletons, with roughly 1.8% in the top ten. CD45RO-negative cells were positively selected for CCR7, leaving out terminally differentiated effector memory CD45RA+ cells. Sample: naive CD8+ T cells from PBMCs. These receptors all come from a man aged 18 to 35 in good health. Some clones in this sample may be carry-over from other donors' samples.

The chain carries TRBV6-6 and TRBJ2-5; TRBD1 agrees at 7 bases. The DNA matches TRBJ2-7 better at its end, which makes the J call doubtful. Germline CDR1 and CDR2: MNHNY and SVGAGI (reference sequence). The CDR3 is 16 amino acids. The chain's CDR3 is CASIGPGTAVHYEQYF. The CDR3 nucleotides are TGTGCCAGCATTGGTCCCGGGACAGCCGTCCACTACGAGCAGTACTTC.

As regards this clone: This CDR3 is also generated by other DNA sequences in the sample. The V and J genes are TRBV7-6 and TRBJ2-5; D remains unclear. CDR3 length equals 13 residues. V lost 1 base, J lost 2 bases, and 5 bases lay in between. The germline V gene encodes CDR1 SGHVS and CDR2 FNYEAQ. The CDR3 protein is CASSLDRQETQYF. The DNA for the CDR3 is TGTGCCAGCAGCTTAGACAGACAAGAGACCCAGTACTTC.

The chain recombines TRBV19 with TRBJ2-3, with 9 bases aligning to TRBD1. Germline CDR1 reads LNHDA; CDR2 reads SQIVND (reference sequence). CDR3 length: 16 amino acids. V shed 3 bases and J 0 bases; nucleotides not matched to a gene: 4. For the CDR3, the DNA is TGTGCCAGTAGTATGGTACAGGGGGCAAGCACAGATACGCAGTATTTT. It translates to CASSMVQGASTDTQYF.

The chain couples TRBV6-6 to TRBJ2-5; 7 bases are shared with TRBD1. The CDR3 runs to 15 residues. Trimming cost V 2 bases and J 2 bases; bases outside gene matches: 5. Germline-derived CDR1 and CDR2 are MNHNY and SVGAGI (reference sequence). CDR3 in amino acids: CASSYPRQGQETQYF. The DNA of the CDR3 is TGTGCCAGCAGTTACCCACGACAGGGACAAGAGACCCAGTACTTC.